The sequence of this T cell receptor beta chain was determined in a study of cytomegalovirus exposure and HLA in healthy donors. Here immunoSEQ multiplex PCR was the method, and the copy in TCRdb shows in-frame clones only, minus some. The repertoire holds 90,000 to 130,000 clones, with more than 70% as singletons. The sequence was obtained from a young woman in good health and CMV-seronegative. The sequenced sample was PBMCs.

The CDR3 region is CASSVVAGQNTGELFF. CDR3 coding DNA: TGTGCCAGCAGCGTAGTGGCAGGGCAGAACACCGGGGAGCTGTTTTTT. The chain uses TRBV9 and TRBJ2-2, with D maybe TRBD1 (5 bases). Trimming stripped 0 bases from V and 1 base from J, with 10 bases between. There are 16 residues in the CDR3. The germline V gene encodes CDR1 SGDLS and CDR2 YYNGEE.